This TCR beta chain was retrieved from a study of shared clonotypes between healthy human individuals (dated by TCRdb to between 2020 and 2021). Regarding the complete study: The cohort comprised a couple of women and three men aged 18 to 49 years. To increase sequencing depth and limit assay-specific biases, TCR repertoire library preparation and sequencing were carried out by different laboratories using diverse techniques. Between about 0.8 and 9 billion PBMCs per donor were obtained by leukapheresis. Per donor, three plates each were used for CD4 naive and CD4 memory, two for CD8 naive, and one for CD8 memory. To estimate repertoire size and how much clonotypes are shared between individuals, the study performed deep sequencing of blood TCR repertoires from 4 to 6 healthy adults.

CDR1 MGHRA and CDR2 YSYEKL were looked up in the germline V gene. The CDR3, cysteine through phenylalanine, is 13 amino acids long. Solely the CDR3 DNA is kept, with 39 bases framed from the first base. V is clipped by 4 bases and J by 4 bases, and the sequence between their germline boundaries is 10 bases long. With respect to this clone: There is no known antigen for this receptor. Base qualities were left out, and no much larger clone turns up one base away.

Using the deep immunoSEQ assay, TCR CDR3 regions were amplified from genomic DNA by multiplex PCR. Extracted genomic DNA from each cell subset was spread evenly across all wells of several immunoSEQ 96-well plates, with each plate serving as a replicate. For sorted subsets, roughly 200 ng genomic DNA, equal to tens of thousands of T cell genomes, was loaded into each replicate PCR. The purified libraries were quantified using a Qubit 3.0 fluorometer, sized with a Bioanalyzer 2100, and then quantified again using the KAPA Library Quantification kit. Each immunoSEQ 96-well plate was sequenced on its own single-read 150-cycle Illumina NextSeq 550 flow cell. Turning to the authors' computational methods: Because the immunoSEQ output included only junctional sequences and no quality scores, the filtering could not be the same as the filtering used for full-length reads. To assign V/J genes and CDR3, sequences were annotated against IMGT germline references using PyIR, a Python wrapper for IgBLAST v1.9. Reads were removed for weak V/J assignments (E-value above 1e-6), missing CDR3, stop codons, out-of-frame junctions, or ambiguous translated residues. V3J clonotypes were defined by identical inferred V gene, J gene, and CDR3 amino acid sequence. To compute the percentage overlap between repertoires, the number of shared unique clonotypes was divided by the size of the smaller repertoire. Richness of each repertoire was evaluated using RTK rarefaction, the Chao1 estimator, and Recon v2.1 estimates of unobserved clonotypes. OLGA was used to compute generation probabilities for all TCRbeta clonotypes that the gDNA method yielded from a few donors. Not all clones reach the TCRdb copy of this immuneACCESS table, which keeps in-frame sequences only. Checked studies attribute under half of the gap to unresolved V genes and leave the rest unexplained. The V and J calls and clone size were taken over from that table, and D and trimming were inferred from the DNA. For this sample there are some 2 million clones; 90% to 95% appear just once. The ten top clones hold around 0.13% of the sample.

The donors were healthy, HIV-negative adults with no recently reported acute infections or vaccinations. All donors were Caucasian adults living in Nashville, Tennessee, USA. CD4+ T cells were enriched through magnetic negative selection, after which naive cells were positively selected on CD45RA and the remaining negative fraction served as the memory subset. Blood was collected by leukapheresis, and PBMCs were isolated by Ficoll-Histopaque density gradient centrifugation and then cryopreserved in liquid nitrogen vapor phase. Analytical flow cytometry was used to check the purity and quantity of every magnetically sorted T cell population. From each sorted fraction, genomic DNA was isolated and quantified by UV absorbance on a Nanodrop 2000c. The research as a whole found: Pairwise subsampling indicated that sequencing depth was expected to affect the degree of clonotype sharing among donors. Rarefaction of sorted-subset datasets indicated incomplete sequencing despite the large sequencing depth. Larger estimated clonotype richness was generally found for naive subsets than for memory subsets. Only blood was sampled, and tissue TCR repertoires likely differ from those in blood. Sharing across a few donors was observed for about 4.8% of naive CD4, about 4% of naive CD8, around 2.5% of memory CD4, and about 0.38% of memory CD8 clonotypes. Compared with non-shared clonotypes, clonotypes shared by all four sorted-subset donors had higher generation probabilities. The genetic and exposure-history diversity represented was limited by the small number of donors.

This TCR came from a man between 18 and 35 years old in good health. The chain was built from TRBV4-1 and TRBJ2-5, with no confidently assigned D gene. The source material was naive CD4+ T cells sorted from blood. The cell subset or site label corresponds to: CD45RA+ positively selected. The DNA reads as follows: TGCGCCAGCAGCCGCCTCCTCCTAGAGACCCAGTACTTC. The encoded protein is CASSRLLLETQYF.